Below, 13 T cell receptor beta chains from the same sample are listed, as sequenced in a study of blood T cell repertoires in COVID-19. The repertoire was sequenced with immunoSEQ multiplex PCR; TCRdb's copy has only in-frame clones and lacks some. This sample has fewer than 300,000 clones, with more than 75% found just once. The sequencing input was peripheral blood. The receptors originated from a woman aged 40 to 49 who had recovered from COVID-19.

This clone is a singleton in its sample. The V call is TRBV5-1, the J call TRBJ1-1, with D perhaps TRBD1 (5 bases). The CDR3 has 14 residues. V was clipped by 4 bases and J by 4 bases, with 14 bases between them. Germline CDR1 reads SGHRS; CDR2 reads YFSETQ. The CDR3, as DNA: TGCGCCAGCAGCCCCCAGGGAGGCGGCACTGAAGCTTTCTTT. Amino acids: CASSPQGGGTEAFF.

This sequence joins TRBV5-1 and TRBJ2-7; no clear D. Trimming took off 3 bases at V and 3 bases at J, with 10 bases between the two ends. The CDR3 has 13 residues. CDR1 SGHRS and CDR2 YFSETQ come from the germline V gene. The DNA for the CDR3 is TGCGCCAGCAGCTGGCTCCCCGACTACGAGCAGTACTTC. As protein: CASSWLPDYEQYF.

The chain recombines TRBV18 with TRBJ1-5, with 7 nucleotides matching TRBD1. CDR3 length equals 16 residues. Germline trimming cut 3 bases from V and 6 bases from J; bases unmatched to any gene: 11. Germline loops: CDR1 KGHSH, CDR2 LQKENI. In DNA, the CDR3 is TGTGCCAGCTCACCCAAATCGACAGGGTCAGCTCAGCCCCAGCATTTT. This gives the protein CASSPKSTGSAQPQHF.

This sequence joins TRBV6-5 and TRBJ1-4, with 7 bases that match TRBD1. V gave up 6 bases and J gave up 3 bases; unmatched junction bases: 4. Germline-derived CDR1 and CDR2 are MNHEY and SVGAGI. This CDR3 has 14 residues. This CDR3 reads CASRQGLANEKLFF. The CDR3 DNA is TGTGCCAGCAGACAGGGGTTGGCTAATGAAAAACTGTTTTTT.

The rearrangement uses TRBV11-3 and TRBJ2-7; TRBD1 agrees at 8 bases. This CDR3 has 15 residues. With V trimmed by 1 base and J by 0 bases, 2 bases remained unmatched. Germline loops: CDR1 SGHNT, CDR2 YENEEA. Here the CDR3 DNA reads TGTGCCAGCAGCTTAGGACAGGGGAGCTCCTACGAGCAGTACTTC. It encodes CASSLGQGSSYEQYF.

J is TRBJ1-2 and V is TRBV30, with 7 bases matching TRBD1. After removal of 8 bases from V and 8 bases from J, the junction contained 8 bases not matched to a gene. The CDR3 runs 11 residues. CDR1 and CDR2 from the germline V gene are GTSNPN and SVGIG (reference sequence). This CDR3 is CARDRVGGYTF. DNA for the CDR3: TGTGCCCGTGACAGGGTCGGGGGCTACACCTTC.

Concerning this clone: Other DNA sequences from this sample encode an identical CDR3 as well. The chain combines TRBV19 with TRBJ2-5; weak D call: TRBD1 (6 bases). V was cut by 3 bases and J by 5 bases, with 10 bases left in between. The germline V gene has CDR1 LNHDA and CDR2 SQIVND (reference sequence). The CDR3 is made up of 13 amino acids. In DNA, the CDR3 is TGTGCCAGTAGTATTCGAAGGGGGGAGACCCAGTACTTC. Translating gives CASSIRRGETQYF.

The V and J genes are TRBV13 and TRBJ1-3; the D is unclear. The CDR3 length is 12 residues. Trimming stripped 1 base from V and 8 bases from J, with 6 bases between. CDR1 and CDR2 (germline): PRHDT, FYEKMQ (reference sequence). CDR3 DNA: TGTGCCAGCAGCTTAGTGGGCGACACCATATATTTT. It codes for CASSLVGDTIYF.

V is TRBV30 and J is TRBJ2-3; D ambiguous. V was clipped by 3 bases and J by 0 bases, with 4 bases between them. The CDR3 contains 12 residues. Germline loops: CDR1 GTSNPN, CDR2 SVGIG (reference sequence). DNA for the CDR3: TGTGCCTGGAGCGGTAGCACAGATACGCAGTATTTT. Translated, it gives CAWSGSTDTQYF.

This chain connects TRBV19 to TRBJ2-7; D gene uncertain. Germline loops: CDR1 LNHDA, CDR2 SQIVND (reference sequence). This CDR3 comprises 14 residues. Trimming removed 3 bases from V and 3 bases from J, with 12 bases in between. The CDR3 here is CASSINRQVYEQYF. The CDR3 DNA follows: TGTGCCAGTAGTATCAACCGCCAGGTCTACGAGCAGTACTTC. The full variable domain, rest sourced from reference TRBV19 and TRBJ2-7, is DGGITQSPKYLFRKEGQNVTLSCEQNLNHDAMYWYRQDPGQGLRLIYYSQIVNDFQKGDIAEGYSVSREKKESFPLTVTSAQKNPTAFYLCASSINRQVYEQYFGPGTRLTVT.

This chain uses TRBV2 with TRBJ2-2; the D gene is possibly TRBD2 (6 bases). This CDR3 region has 12 residues. V dropped 7 bases and J dropped 3 bases, with 6 bases sitting between them. Germline CDR1 reads SNHLY; CDR2 reads FYNNEI. The CDR3 spells CASTGDTGELFF. As DNA, the CDR3 is TGTGCCAGCACGGGGGACACCGGGGAGCTGTTTTTT.

The chain recombines TRBV29-1 with TRBJ2-1; 10 nucleotides agree with TRBD2. CDR1 is SQVTM and CDR2 is ANQGSEA in the germline V gene. The V segment lost 6 bases and the J segment 0 bases; nucleotides outside the gene matches: 8. This CDR3 is 16 amino acids long. CDR3 sequence reads: CSVLRTSGDSYNEQFF. The CDR3 DNA sequence: TGCAGCGTCCTCCGGACTAGCGGTGACTCCTACAATGAGCAGTTCTTC.

This clone has a single count. This rearrangement joins TRBV2 to TRBJ2-7, with TRBD1 matching 9 bases. The CDR3 consists of 14 residues. CDR1 is SNHLY and CDR2 is FYNNEI in the germline V gene. V trimming: 6 bases; J trimming: 4 bases; junction bases outside the gene matches: 7. The CDR3 DNA follows: TGTGCCAGCAGGGACAGGGGAGGGCTTTACGAGCAGTACTTC. Translation gives CASRDRGGLYEQYF. The full variable domain, rest sourced from reference TRBV2 and TRBJ2-7, is EPEVTQTPSHQVTQMGQEVILRCVPISNHLYFYWYRQILGQKVEFLVSFYNNEISEKSEIFDDQFSVERPDGSNFTLKIRSTKLEDSAMYFCASRDRGGLYEQYFGPGTRLTVT.